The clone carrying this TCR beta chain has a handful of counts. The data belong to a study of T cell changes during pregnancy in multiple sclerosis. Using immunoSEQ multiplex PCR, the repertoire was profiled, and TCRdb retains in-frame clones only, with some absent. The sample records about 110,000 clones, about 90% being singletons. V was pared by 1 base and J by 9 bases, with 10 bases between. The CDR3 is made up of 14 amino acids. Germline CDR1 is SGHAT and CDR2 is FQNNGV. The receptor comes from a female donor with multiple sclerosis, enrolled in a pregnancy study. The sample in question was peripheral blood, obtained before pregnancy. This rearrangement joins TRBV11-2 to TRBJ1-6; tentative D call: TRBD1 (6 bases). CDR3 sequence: CASSLGATGSPLHF. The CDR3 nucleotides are TGTGCCAGCAGCTTAGGGGCGACAGGTTCACCCCTCCACTTT.